This TCR beta chain derives from a study of STAT3 mutations in large granular lymphocyte leukemia. Background on the study: Among longitudinally sequenced T-LGLL patients, roughly half had canonical activating STAT3 mutations detected. Findings and limits, study-wide: In T-cell large granular lymphocyte leukemia, about half of patients showed multiple immunodominant subclonotypes.

Germline V gene data show CDR1 as MNHNS and CDR2 as SASEGT. This CDR3 is 18 amino acids long. The ends lost 0 bases at V and 4 bases at J; junction bases unmatched: 10. Tens of thousands of productive templates were obtained per sample on average. Profiled with immunoSEQ multiplex PCR; TCRdb holds only in-frame clones, not every one. Here the sample spans approximately 7,800 clones, 90% to 95% being singletons. A note on this clone: The antigen remains undetermined.

The TCR sequence derives from a man aged 45 to 65 with T-cell large granular lymphocyte leukemia. Some clones in this sample may be carry-over from other donors' samples. The material sequenced was peripheral blood mononuclear cells. The chain recombines TRBV6-1 with TRBJ2-7, with 12 bases lining up with TRBD2. CDR3: CASSEAPGTSGPGYEQYF. Here the CDR3 DNA reads TGTGCCAGCAGTGAAGCGCCAGGGACTAGCGGGCCGGGGTACGAGCAGTACTTC.